What follows describes a single TCR beta chain. CDR3 size: 15 residues. V trimming: 1 base; J trimming: 5 bases; junction bases outside the gene matches: 5. Per the germline V gene, CDR1 is LGHDT and CDR2 is YNNKEL (reference sequence). Per the original methods: Amplifying reference gene primers gave estimates of nucleated cell counts. Assay: immunoSEQ multiplex PCR; the TCRdb copy retains only in-frame clones and omits some. V and J calls and clone size are as listed in that table; D and trimming were resolved from the DNA. The sample shows some 200,000 clones, over 80% of them seen only once. This entry comes from a study of blood T cell repertoires in COVID-19. Study-wide background: COVID-19 samples from acute and convalescent phases originated in the United States, Italy and Spain. T cells, B-cell-depleted T cells, or PBMCs supplied cDNA or gDNA.

The genes are TRBV3-1 (or the pseudogene TRBV3-2) and TRBJ1-5, with 7 bases fitting TRBD1. This TCR derives from a woman aged 25 to 39 with COVID-19, enrolled during active disease. Sequenced material: peripheral blood. CDR3 region: CASSQGQGWDQPQHF. In DNA form, the CDR3 reads TGTGCCAGCAGCCAAGGACAGGGATGGGATCAGCCCCAGCATTTT.